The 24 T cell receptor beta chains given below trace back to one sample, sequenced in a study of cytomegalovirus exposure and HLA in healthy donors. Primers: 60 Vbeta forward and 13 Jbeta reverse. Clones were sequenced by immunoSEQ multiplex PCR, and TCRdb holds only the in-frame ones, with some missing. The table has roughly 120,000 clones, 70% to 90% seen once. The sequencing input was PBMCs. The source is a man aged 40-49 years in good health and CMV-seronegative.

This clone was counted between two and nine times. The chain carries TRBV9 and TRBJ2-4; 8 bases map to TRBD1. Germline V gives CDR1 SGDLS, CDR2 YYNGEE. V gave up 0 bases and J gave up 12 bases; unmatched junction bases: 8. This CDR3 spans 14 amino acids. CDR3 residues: CASSVAYRGSSQYF. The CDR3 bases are TGTGCCAGCAGCGTAGCCTACAGGGGGAGCAGTCAGTACTTC.

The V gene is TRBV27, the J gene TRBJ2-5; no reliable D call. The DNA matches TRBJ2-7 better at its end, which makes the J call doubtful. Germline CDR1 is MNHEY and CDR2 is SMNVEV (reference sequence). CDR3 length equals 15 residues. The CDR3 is CASSSHQDPDYEQYF. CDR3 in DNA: TGTGCCAGCAGTTCCCACCAGGACCCCGACTACGAGCAGTACTTC.

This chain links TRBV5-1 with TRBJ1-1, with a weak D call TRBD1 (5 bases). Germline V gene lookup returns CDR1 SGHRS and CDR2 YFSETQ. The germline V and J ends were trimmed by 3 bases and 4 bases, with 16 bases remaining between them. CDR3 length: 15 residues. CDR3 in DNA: TGCGCCAGCAGCTCGACTCCCGGAGGGGTCACTGAAGCTTTCTTT. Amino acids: CASSSTPGGVTEAFF.

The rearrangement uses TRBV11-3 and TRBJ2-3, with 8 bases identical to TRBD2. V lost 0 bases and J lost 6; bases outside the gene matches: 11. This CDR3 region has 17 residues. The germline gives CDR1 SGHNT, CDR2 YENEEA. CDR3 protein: CASSLEGSGASGDTQYF. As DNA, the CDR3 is TGTGCCAGCAGCTTAGAGGGTAGCGGGGCCTCAGGGGATACGCAGTATTTT.

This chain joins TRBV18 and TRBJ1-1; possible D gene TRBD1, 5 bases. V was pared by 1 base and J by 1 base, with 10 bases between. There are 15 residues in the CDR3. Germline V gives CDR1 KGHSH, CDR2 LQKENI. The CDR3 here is CASSPLDSWNTEAFF. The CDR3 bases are TGTGCCAGCTCACCACTCGACAGCTGGAACACTGAAGCTTTCTTT. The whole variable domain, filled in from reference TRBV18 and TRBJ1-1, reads NAGVMQNPRHLVRRRGQEARLRCSPMKGHSHVYWYRQLPEEGLKFMVYLQKENIIDESGMPKERFSAEFPKEGPSILRIQQVVRGDSAAYFCASSPLDSWNTEAFFGQGTRLTVV.

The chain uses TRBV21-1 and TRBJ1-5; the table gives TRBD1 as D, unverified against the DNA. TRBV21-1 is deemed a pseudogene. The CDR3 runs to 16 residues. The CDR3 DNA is TGTGCCAGCAGCAGAAAACAGGGGAAGCGCAATCAGCCCCAGCATTTT. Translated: CASSRKQGKRNQPQHF.

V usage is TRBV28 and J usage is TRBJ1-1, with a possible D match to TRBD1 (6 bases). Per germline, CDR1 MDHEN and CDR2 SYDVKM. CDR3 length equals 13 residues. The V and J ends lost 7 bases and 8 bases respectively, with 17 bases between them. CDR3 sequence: CASNPGGGGEAFF. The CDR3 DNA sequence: TGTGCCAGCAACCCCGGGGGGGGCGGCGAAGCTTTCTTT. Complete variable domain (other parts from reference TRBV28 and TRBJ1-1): DVKVTQSSRYLVKRTGEKVFLECVQDMDHENMFWYRQDPGLGLRLIYFSYDVKMKEKGDIPEGYSVSREKKERFSLILESASTNQTSMYLCASNPGGGGEAFFGQGTRLTVV.

The CDR3 nucleotides are TGTGCCAGCAGTGAATTTGGCGGTGAAGCTTTCTTT. Its protein is CASSEFGGEAFF. The rearrangement links TRBV25-1 to TRBJ1-1, with D unclear. This CDR3 is 12 amino acids long. Germline CDR1 and CDR2: MGHDK and SYGVNS. Trimming took 1 base from V and 7 from J, leaving 7 bases between them.

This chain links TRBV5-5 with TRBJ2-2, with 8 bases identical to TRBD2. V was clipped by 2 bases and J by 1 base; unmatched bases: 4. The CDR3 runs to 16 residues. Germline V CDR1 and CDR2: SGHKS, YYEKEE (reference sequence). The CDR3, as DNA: TGTGCCAGCAGCTTTTCGGGAGGGGTGAACACCGGGGAGCTGTTTTTT. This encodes CASSFSGGVNTGELFF.

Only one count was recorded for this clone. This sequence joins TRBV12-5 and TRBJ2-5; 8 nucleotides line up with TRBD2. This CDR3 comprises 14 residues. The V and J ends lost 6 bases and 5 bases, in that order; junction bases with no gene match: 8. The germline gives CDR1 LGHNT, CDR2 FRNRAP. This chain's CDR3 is CASGRGASDETQYF. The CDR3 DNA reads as TGTGCTAGTGGGCGGGGGGCTTCAGATGAGACCCAGTACTTC.

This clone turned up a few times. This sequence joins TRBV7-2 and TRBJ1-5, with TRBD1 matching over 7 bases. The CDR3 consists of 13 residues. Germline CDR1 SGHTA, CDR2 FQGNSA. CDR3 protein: CASGTERNQPQHF. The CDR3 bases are TGTGCAAGCGGGACAGAGCGCAATCAGCCCCAGCATTTT.

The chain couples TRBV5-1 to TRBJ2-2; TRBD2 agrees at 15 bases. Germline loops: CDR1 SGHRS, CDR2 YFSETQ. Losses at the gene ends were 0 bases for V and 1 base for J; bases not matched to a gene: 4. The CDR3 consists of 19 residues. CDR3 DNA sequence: TGCGCCAGCAGCTTGGCGTCGGGACTAGCGGGGGGGAACACCGGGGAGCTGTTTTTT. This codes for CASSLASGLAGGNTGELFF.

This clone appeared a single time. In DNA form, the CDR3 reads TGTGCCAGCAGAGAACGGGGGGGGAATGTAGATACGCAGTATTTT. Translating gives CASRERGGNVDTQYF. J is TRBJ2-3 and V is TRBV11-2; 8 bases agree with TRBD2. CDR1 and CDR2 (germline): SGHAT, FQNNGV. The J segment lost 5 bases and the V segment lost 6 bases, leaving 10 bases of the junction unmatched. The CDR3 is made up of 15 amino acids.

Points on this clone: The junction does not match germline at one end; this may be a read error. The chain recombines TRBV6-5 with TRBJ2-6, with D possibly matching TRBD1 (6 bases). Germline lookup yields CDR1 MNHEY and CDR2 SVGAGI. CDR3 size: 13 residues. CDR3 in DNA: TGTGCCAGCAGGAAGCTGGGGGCCAACGGCCTGACTTTC. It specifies CASRKLGANGLTF.

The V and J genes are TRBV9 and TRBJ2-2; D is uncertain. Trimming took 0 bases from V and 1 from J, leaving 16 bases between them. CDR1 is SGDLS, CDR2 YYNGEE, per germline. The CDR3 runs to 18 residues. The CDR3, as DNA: TGTGCCAGCAGCGTAGCTCTTAGGCTAGAAGGGAACACCGGGGAGCTGTTTTTT. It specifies CASSVALRLEGNTGELFF.

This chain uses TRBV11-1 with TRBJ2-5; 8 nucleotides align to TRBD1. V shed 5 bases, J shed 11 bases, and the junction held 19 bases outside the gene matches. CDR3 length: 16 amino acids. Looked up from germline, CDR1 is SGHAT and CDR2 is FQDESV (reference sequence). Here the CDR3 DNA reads TGTGCCAGCAGCCTACAAGCGACAGGGGTTTTTGGTAAGCAGTACTTC. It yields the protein CASSLQATGVFGKQYF.

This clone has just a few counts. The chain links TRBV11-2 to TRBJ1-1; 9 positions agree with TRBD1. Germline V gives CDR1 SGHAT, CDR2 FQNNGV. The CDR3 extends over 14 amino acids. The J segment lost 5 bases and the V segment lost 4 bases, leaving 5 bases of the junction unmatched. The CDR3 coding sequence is TGTGCCAGCAGCTGGGGACAGGGAGGGACTGAAGCTTTCTTT. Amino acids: CASSWGQGGTEAFF.

The CDR3 region is CASRQQQGAVYGYTF. CDR3 nucleotides: TGTGCCAGCAGACAGCAACAGGGGGCTGTCTATGGCTACACCTTC. This chain connects TRBV27 to TRBJ1-2; TRBD1 agrees at 9 bases. The CDR3 covers 15 residues. With V trimmed by 6 bases and J by 4 bases, 9 bases remained unmatched. CDR1 and CDR2 (germline): MNHEY, SMNVEV (reference sequence).

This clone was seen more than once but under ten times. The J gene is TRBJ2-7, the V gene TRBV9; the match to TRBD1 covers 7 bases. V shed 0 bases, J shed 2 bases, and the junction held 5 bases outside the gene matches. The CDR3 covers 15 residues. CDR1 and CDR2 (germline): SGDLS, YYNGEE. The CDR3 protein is CASSVADRATYEQYF. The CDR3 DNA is TGTGCCAGCAGCGTAGCAGACAGGGCCACCTACGAGCAGTACTTC.

The CDR3 region has the DNA TGTGCCAGCAGCCCGTGGGCGGGTGTGTACAATGAGCAGTTCTTC. Its translation: CASSPWAGVYNEQFF. The chain couples TRBV7-9 to TRBJ2-1, with D tentatively TRBD2 (5 bases). CDR1 is SEHNR, CDR2 FQNEAQ, per germline (reference sequence). The CDR3 is 15 residues long. Trimming took 5 bases from V and 4 from J, leaving 15 bases between them. The whole variable domain, filled in from reference TRBV7-9 and TRBJ2-1, reads DTGVSQNPRHKITKRGQNVTFRCDPISEHNRLYWYRQTLGQGPEFLTYFQNEAQLEKSRLLSDRFSAERPKGSFSTLEIQRTEQGDSAMYLCASSPWAGVYNEQFFGPGTRLTVL.

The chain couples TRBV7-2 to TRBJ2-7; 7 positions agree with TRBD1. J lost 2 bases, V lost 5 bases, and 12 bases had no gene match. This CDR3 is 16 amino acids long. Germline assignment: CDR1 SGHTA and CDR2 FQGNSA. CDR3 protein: CASSTTGTVGTYEQYF. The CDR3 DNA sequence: TGTGCCAGCAGCACCACGGGGACAGTGGGTACCTACGAGCAGTACTTC.

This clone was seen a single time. The CDR3 here is CATSRDKGAYEQYF. The CDR3 DNA follows: TGTGCCACCAGCAGAGATAAAGGGGCCTACGAGCAGTACTTC. The rearrangement uses TRBV15 and TRBJ2-7, with D possibly TRBD1 on 5 matching bases. V lost 0 bases and J 2 bases, leaving 8 bases between the germline ends. Germline V gene data show CDR1 as LNHNV and CDR2 as YYDKDF (reference sequence). The CDR3 runs to 14 residues. Drawing the rest from reference TRBV15 and TRBJ2-7, the complete variable domain is DAMVIQNPRYQVTQFGKPVTLSCSQTLNHNVMYWYQQKSSQAPKLLFHYYDKDFNNEADTPDNFQSRRPNTSFCFLDIRSPGLGDTAMYLCATSRDKGAYEQYFGPGTRLTVT.

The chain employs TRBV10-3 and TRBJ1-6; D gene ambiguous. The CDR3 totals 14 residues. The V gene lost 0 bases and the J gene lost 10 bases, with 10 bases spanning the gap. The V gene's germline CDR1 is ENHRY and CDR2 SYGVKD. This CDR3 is CAISESIGRSPLHF. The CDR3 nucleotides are TGTGCCATCAGTGAGTCGATAGGGAGGTCACCCCTCCACTTT.

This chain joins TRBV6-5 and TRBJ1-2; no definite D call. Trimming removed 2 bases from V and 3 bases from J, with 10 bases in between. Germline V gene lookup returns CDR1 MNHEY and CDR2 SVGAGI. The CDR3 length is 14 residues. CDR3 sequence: CASSYLGGDYGYTF. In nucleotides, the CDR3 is TGTGCCAGCAGTTACCTAGGTGGCGACTATGGCTACACCTTC.